Reported below is one TCR beta chain. The source of the sample is a study of OX40 agonist ivuxolimab in advanced cancers. Study information: It was permissible to have had prior anti-PD-1, anti-PD-L1 or anti-CTLA-4 therapy, and under 45% had some.

Profiled with immunoSEQ multiplex PCR; TCRdb holds only in-frame clones, not every one. This sample has approximately 120,000 clones, with just under 95% found just once. The clonotype was recovered from an adult with an advanced solid tumor such as melanoma, head and neck, liver or kidney cancer. Here the sequenced sample was CD4+ or CD8+ T cells sorted from blood, taken in a trial of the OX40 agonist ivuxolimab.

The CDR3 loop is CASRGDRGETGELFF. CDR3 DNA sequence: TGTGCCAGCAGGGGTGACAGGGGAGAAACCGGGGAGCTGTTTTTT. The chain recombines TRBV2 with TRBJ2-2; 8 bases fit TRBD1. Germline values: CDR1 SNHLY, CDR2 FYNNEI. This CDR3 is 15 amino acids long. V was pared by 6 bases and J by 5 bases, with 8 bases of the junction left unmatched.